Reported below is one TCR beta chain. This clone has more than one count but fewer than ten. Its cognate antigen has yet to be identified. Base qualities are missing; no much larger clone stands one base away. The data originate from a study of shared clonotypes between healthy human individuals (dated by TCRdb to the early 2020s). For the wider study: The cohort comprised a couple of women and a few men aged 18 to 49 years. Leukapheresis yielded between about 0.94 and 9.5 billion PBMCs per donor. Different laboratories and diverse techniques were used to prepare libraries and sequence TCR repertoires, to increase sequencing depth and limit assay-specific biases. To estimate repertoire size and how much clonotypes are shared between individuals, the study performed deep sequencing of blood TCR repertoires from a few healthy adults.

Study-level results and caveats: Based on pairwise subsampling, the degree of clonotype sharing among donors was expected to be affected by sequencing depth. Because the study included only a small number of donors, the genetic and exposure-history diversity represented was limited. Sampling was limited to blood, and TCR repertoires in tissue likely differ from TCR repertoires in blood.

The donors were healthy, HIV-negative adults with no recently reported acute infections or vaccinations. All donors were Caucasian adults living in Nashville, Tennessee, USA. For unsorted samples, tens of millions of PBMCs were counted and genomic DNA was extracted with the QIAamp DNA Blood Mini kit. Blood was collected by leukapheresis, and PBMCs were isolated by Ficoll-Histopaque density gradient centrifugation and then cryopreserved in liquid nitrogen vapor phase. Using the deep immunoSEQ assay, TCR CDR3 regions were amplified from genomic DNA by multiplex PCR. For each cell subset, the extracted genomic DNA was distributed evenly across all wells of several immunoSEQ 96-well plates, and each plate served as one replicate. For unsorted PBMC, each replicate PCR was loaded with roughly 0.3 ug genomic DNA, equivalent to about 33,000 T cell genomes. Unsorted PBMC genomic DNA was sequenced across ten immunoSEQ deep assay plates. The purified libraries were quantified using a Qubit 3.0 fluorometer, sized with a Bioanalyzer 2100, and then quantified again using the KAPA Library Quantification kit. Each immunoSEQ 96-well plate was sequenced on its own single-read 150-cycle Illumina NextSeq 550 flow cell. As for the authors' bioinformatics: Because the immunoSEQ output included only junctional sequences and no quality scores, the filtering could not be the same as the filtering used for full-length reads. Sequences were annotated with PyIR, a Python wrapper for IgBLAST v1.9, using IMGT germline references to assign V/J genes and CDR3. Reads were filtered out if the reads had weak V/J assignments (E-value above 1e-6), no CDR3, stop codons, out-of-frame junctions, or ambiguous translated residues. V3J clonotypes were defined as sequences sharing an identical inferred V gene, J gene, and CDR3 amino acid sequence. The percentage overlap between two repertoires was calculated by dividing the number of shared unique clonotypes by the size of the smaller repertoire. Three approaches were used to assess repertoire richness: RTK rarefaction, the Chao1 estimator, and Recon v2.1 estimates of unobserved clonotypes. The clones in this table, taken by TCRdb from immuneACCESS, are in-frame only. Not every clone is retained; where verified, under half of the shortfall comes from an unresolved V gene, and the cause of the rest is unknown. V, J and clone size reflect that table, while D and trimming were determined from the DNA. In all, the sample holds about 450,000 clones, and more than 75% of those were seen once. Clones ranked in the top ten supply under 15% of the sample.

The CDR1 and CDR2 encoded by the germline V gene (reference sequence) are LNHDA and SQIVND. The CDR3 covers 17 residues, taking in both the cysteine and the phenylalanine. The read is trimmed to its CDR3 DNA, 51 bases read in frame from base 1. Trimming removed 6 bases from V and 3 bases from J; the gene matches leave 16 bases unexplained. This receptor was identified in a woman aged 40 to 50 in good health. Some clones in this sample may be carry-over from other donors' samples. The V gene is TRBV19 and the J gene is TRBJ2-7; 8 middle bases align to TRBD1. What was sequenced was PBMCs. The encoded CDR3 is CASSRQGHQQIRYEQYF. The nucleotide sequence is TGTGCCAGTAGCCGACAGGGGCACCAGCAGATTCGCTACGAGCAGTACTTC.